Listed here are 6 T cell receptor beta chains from one sample, sequenced in a study of cytomegalovirus exposure and HLA in healthy donors. The PCR used 60 Vbeta and 13 Jbeta primers. Assay used: immunoSEQ multiplex PCR; TCRdb lists only in-frame clones, some missing. The table has about 160,000 clones, over 65% seen once. Material for sequencing was PBMCs. The receptors were gathered from a man in his forties in good health and CMV-seropositive.

The J gene is TRBJ1-2, the V gene TRBV15; perhaps TRBD1 as D (6 bases). The V end was cut by 1 base, the J end by 2 bases, with 8 bases between. The CDR3 consists of 14 residues. CDR1 and CDR2 (germline): LNHNV, YYDKDF (reference sequence). This CDR3 reads CATSRAGANYGYTF. The CDR3 region has the DNA TGTGCCACCAGCAGAGCAGGGGCGAACTATGGCTACACCTTC.

The chain employs TRBV6-5 and TRBJ2-3, with D maybe TRBD1 (6 bases). The CDR3 loop spans 14 amino acids. With 7 bases removed from V and 0 bases from J, the gap between germline ends came to 11 bases. Germline CDR1 reads MNHEY; CDR2 reads SVGAGI. CDR3 sequence: CASTRTASTDTQYF. In nucleotides, the CDR3 is TGTGCCAGCACCAGGACAGCTAGCACAGATACGCAGTATTTT.

Only one count was recorded for this clone. The chain uses TRBV19 and TRBJ1-1; weak D call: TRBD1 (5 bases). Germline values: CDR1 LNHDA, CDR2 SQIVND (reference sequence). The CDR3 extends over 14 amino acids. Trimming pared 6 bases from V and 2 bases from J, leaving 13 bases between. The CDR3, as DNA: TGTGCCAGTAGACGGGGGAGCGGAAACACTGAAGCTTTCTTT. Its translation is CASRRGSGNTEAFF.

The chain has TRBV5-4 and TRBJ1-3; the D gene is possibly TRBD1 (6 bases). The CDR3 is 15 residues long. V lost 1 base to trimming and J lost 3 bases, with 11 bases between them. Germline V CDR1 and CDR2: SGHNT, YYREEE (reference sequence). For the CDR3, the DNA is TGTGCCAGCAGCTTGTGGGGGCTTGGTGGAAACACCATATATTTT. It codes for CASSLWGLGGNTIYF.

The V gene is TRBV5-1, the J gene TRBJ1-5; TRBD1 might be the D (6 bases). The CDR3 totals 15 residues. The germline V gene has CDR1 SGHRS and CDR2 YFSETQ. Trimming left V 2 bases short and J 1 base short, with 10 bases between. DNA for the CDR3: TGCGCCAGCAGCTTAGCAGGGGCGAGCAATCAGCCCCAGCATTTT. It encodes CASSLAGASNQPQHF.

This chain joins TRBV4-1 and TRBJ2-6; maybe TRBD2 (5 bases). Trimming took 4 bases from V and 2 from J, leaving 15 bases between them. The CDR3 has 17 residues. Germline V lookup: CDR1 MGHRA, CDR2 YSYEKL. Written as DNA, the CDR3 is TGCGCCAGCAGCCCAGCCTGGGAGACGCCTGGGGCCAACGTCCTGACTTTC. Translating it yields CASSPAWETPGANVLTF.